This T cell receptor (beta chain) was captured in a study of T cell responses to AZD1222 COVID-19 vaccine. General study results and limits: Repertoire samples came only from after the peak T cell response. Rises in breadth and depth of Spike-specific TCRs came after two AZD1222 doses.

With regard to this clone: As yet, its antigen is unknown.

The assay was immunoSEQ multiplex PCR, and TCRdb's table has in-frame clones only and misses some. Of about 140,000 clones detected, more than 90% appear once; the ten largest clones hold about 5%. V was pared by 6 bases and J by 0 bases, with 10 bases between. The germline gives CDR1 MNHEY, CDR2 SVGAGI. CDR3 size: 14 residues. This receptor was taken from an adult in good health. The sample in question was peripheral blood, obtained on day 0 of AZD1222 vaccination. The V and J genes are TRBV6-5 and TRBJ2-3; no firm D call. The CDR3 spells CASRSRGSTDTQYF. DNA of the CDR3: TGTGCCAGCAGGTCTCGCGGCAGCACAGATACGCAGTATTTT.